This entry lists 21 T cell receptor beta chains sequenced from one sample in a study of T cell repertoires in cytomegalovirus infection. TCRdb re-called the reads through MiXCR, storing one row per CDR3 protein. This table holds approximately 70,000 distinct CDR3 sequences, about 4.2% found once. The source material was PBMCs. These receptors all stem from a human donor in good health (CMV status not recorded). Some clones in this sample may be carry-over from other donors' samples.

The sample holds many counts of this clonotype. The chain recombines TRBV7-2 with TRBJ2-3, with D maybe TRBD2 (5 bases). Germline CDR1 SGHTA, CDR2 FQGNSA. The CDR3 extends over 15 amino acids. Trimming stripped 1 base from V and 0 bases from J, with 8 bases between. CDR3 amino acids: CASSLVGGSTDTQYF. CDR3 coding DNA: TGTGCCAGCAGCTTAGTTGGCGGGAGCACAGATACGCAGTATTTT.

Ten or more counts support this clonotype. V gene TRBV7-2 combines with J gene TRBJ2-6; no definite D call. Trimming left V 6 bases short and J 0 bases short, with 6 bases between. Germline assignment: CDR1 SGHTA and CDR2 FQGNSA. CDR3 length: 14 amino acids. The chain's CDR3 is CASRRSSGANVLTF. The CDR3 DNA reads TGTGCCAGCAGACGGAGCTCTGGGGCCAACGTCCTGACTTTC.

This chain uses TRBV7-2 with TRBJ2-5, with D possibly TRBD2 on 7 matching bases. The V gene's germline CDR1 is SGHTA and CDR2 FQGNSA. V was clipped by 3 bases and J by 4 bases, with 24 bases between them. This CDR3 region has 18 residues. The CDR3 sequence is CASSFPRRPGGRSETQYF. Here the CDR3 DNA reads TGTGCCAGCAGCTTTCCCCGGAGGCCGGGGGGCCGTTCAGAGACCCAGTACTTC.

This clonotype was counted at least ten times. This chain uses TRBV5-4 with TRBJ2-7; D remains ambiguous. V shed 4 bases and J shed 4 bases, with 9 bases lying between them. Germline V CDR1 and CDR2: SGHNT, YYREEE (reference sequence). The CDR3 extends over 12 amino acids. The CDR3 protein is CASSNNRYEQYF. The DNA of the CDR3 is TGTGCCAGCAGCAATAACCGTTACGAGCAGTACTTC.

This clonotype was seen ten or more times. The chain couples TRBV7-2 to TRBJ2-1; 11 bases are shared with TRBD2. The CDR3 contains 16 residues. Losses at the gene ends were 3 bases for V and 1 base for J; bases not matched to a gene: 2. In germline, CDR1 is SGHTA, CDR2 FQGNSA. CDR3 loop: CASSLTSGVSYNEQFF. Here the CDR3 DNA reads TGTGCCAGCAGCTTGACTAGCGGGGTATCCTACAATGAGCAGTTCTTC.

This clonotype was seen many times. The chain employs TRBV7-2 and TRBJ2-1; weak D call: TRBD1 (5 bases). V was shortened by 1 base and J by 3 bases, with 10 bases between the two germline ends. Germline CDR1 reads SGHTA; CDR2 reads FQGNSA. This CDR3 comprises 15 residues. The CDR3 DNA reads TGTGCCAGCAGCTTAGGACAGCCGGGCTACAATGAGCAGTTCTTC. As protein: CASSLGQPGYNEQFF.

The rearrangement uses TRBV28 and TRBJ2-6, with TRBD1 matching over 8 bases. The CDR3 is made up of 18 amino acids. From germline, CDR1 is MDHEN and CDR2 SYDVKM. The ends lost 1 base at V and 2 bases at J; junction bases unmatched: 7. The CDR3 coding sequence is TGTGCCAGCAGTTTATATAGCGGACAGGGAACTGGGGCCAACGTCCTGACTTTC. Translation: CASSLYSGQGTGANVLTF.

This clonotype has at least ten counts. The gene calls are TRBV7-2 and TRBJ1-1; D might be TRBD1 (5 bases). The germline V and J ends were trimmed by 1 base and 4 bases, with 13 bases remaining between them. Per germline, CDR1 SGHTA and CDR2 FQGNSA. The CDR3 totals 15 residues. For the CDR3, the DNA is TGTGCCAGCAGCTTAGGAACAGGCGGATCCACTGAAGCTTTCTTT. Its translation: CASSLGTGGSTEAFF.

This clonotype was seen ten or more times. The rearrangement joins TRBV15 to TRBJ1-2; maybe TRBD1 (6 bases). With 6 bases removed from V and 5 bases from J, the gap between germline ends came to 16 bases. Germline V gene lookup returns CDR1 LNHNV and CDR2 YYDKDF (reference sequence). The CDR3 runs 14 residues. The CDR3 loop is CATRSPGQAYGYTF. For the CDR3, the DNA is TGTGCCACCAGAAGTCCGGGACAAGCGTATGGCTACACCTTC.

This clonotype was detected many times. The chain has TRBV24-1 and TRBJ1-5; D gene ambiguous. CDR3 length equals 13 residues. V lost 1 base and J lost 3, with 3 bases in between. Germline V lookup: CDR1 KGHDR, CDR2 SFDVKD. The CDR3 here is CATSDFNNQPQHF. CDR3 DNA sequence: TGTGCCACCAGTGATTTTAACAATCAGCCCCAGCATTTT.

This clonotype was picked up many times. V gene TRBV7-2 combines with J gene TRBJ2-1; D might be TRBD2 (6 bases). Trimming removed 4 bases from V and 2 bases from J, with 15 bases in between. CDR1 is SGHTA and CDR2 is FQGNSA in the germline V gene. The CDR3 contains 16 residues. The chain's CDR3 is CASSSAGGGPYNEQFF. The CDR3 DNA is TGTGCCAGCAGCTCCGCCGGGGGAGGCCCCTACAATGAGCAGTTCTTC.

CDR3 sequence reads: CSARPTGSNQPQHF. Written as DNA, the CDR3 is TGCAGTGCTAGACCCACAGGTAGCAATCAGCCCCAGCATTTT. The chain employs TRBV20-1 and TRBJ1-5, with D maybe TRBD1 (5 bases). Germline-derived CDR1 and CDR2 are DFQATT and SNEGSKA (reference sequence). The ends were cut back, 2 bases at V and 0 bases at J, with 8 bases in the middle. This CDR3 has 14 residues.

In this sample, this clonotype turned up many times. The V gene is TRBV28, the J gene TRBJ1-4; D remains ambiguous. CDR3 length: 13 amino acids. Germline V lookup: CDR1 MDHEN, CDR2 SYDVKM. Trimming removed 8 bases from V and 0 bases from J, with 7 bases in between. CDR3 DNA sequence: TGTGCCAGCTTGGGAGCAACTAATGAAAAACTGTTTTTT. It codes for CASLGATNEKLFF.

This clonotype was counted many times. The chain uses TRBV7-2 and TRBJ2-3; D gene uncertain. Trimming shortened V by 1 base and J by 4 bases, and 12 bases separated the two germline ends. Germline CDR1 and CDR2: SGHTA and FQGNSA. The CDR3 has 15 amino acids. CDR3: CASSLDSQSPDTQYF. As DNA, the CDR3 is TGTGCCAGCAGCTTAGACTCCCAAAGTCCAGATACGCAGTATTTT.

This clonotype was observed many times. This sequence joins TRBV7-6 and TRBJ2-5; possible D gene TRBD1, 5 bases. V lost 5 bases to trimming and J lost 3 bases, with 7 bases between them. The CDR3 length is 12 residues. The V gene's germline CDR1 is SGHVS and CDR2 FNYEAQ. CDR3 in amino acids: CASSVREETQYF. The CDR3 region has the DNA TGTGCCAGCAGCGTCAGGGAAGAGACCCAGTACTTC.

This clonotype showed up many times. The chain uses TRBV7-9 and TRBJ1-2; the D gene is possibly TRBD1 (6 bases). This CDR3 region has 13 residues. Between the trimmed V and J ends, which lost 5 bases and 8 bases, there was a span of 15 bases. Germline values: CDR1 SEHNR, CDR2 FQNEAQ (reference sequence). CDR3 nucleotide sequence: TGTGCCAGCAGCCCCGGGGGGCCCTGGGGCTACACCTTC. The encoded protein is CASSPGGPWGYTF.

At least ten counts were recorded for this clonotype. The gene calls are TRBV12-3 or TRBV12-4 and TRBJ1-1, with D possibly matching TRBD1 (5 bases). V lost 3 bases and J lost 4, with 12 bases in between. The CDR3 consists of 14 residues. The CDR3 is CASSLGTWGTEAFF. CDR3 in DNA: TGTGCCAGCAGTTTGGGGACCTGGGGCACTGAAGCTTTCTTT.

This clonotype was observed many times. The chain employs TRBV6-1 and TRBJ2-7; TRBD2 might be the D (5 bases). The CDR3 length is 13 residues. CDR1 and CDR2 (germline): MNHNS, SASEGT. V was cut by 7 bases and J by 5 bases, with 15 bases left in between. The CDR3, as DNA: TGTGCCAGCACCCTGGGTTGGGAGAACGAGCAGTACTTC. Translated: CASTLGWENEQYF.

This clonotype occurred many times. DNA for the CDR3: TGTGCCAGCAGCTTATCCAGAGGGGATGGCTACACCTTC. The encoded protein is CASSLSRGDGYTF. The chain joins TRBV7-9 to TRBJ1-2, with a weak D call TRBD1 (5 bases). Looked up from germline, CDR1 is SEHNR and CDR2 is FQNEAQ (reference sequence). V was pared by 2 bases and J by 6 bases, with 10 bases between. The CDR3 is 13 residues long. The full variable domain, in which reference TRBV7-9 and TRBJ1-2 provide the parts outside the CDR3, is DTGVSQNPRHKITKRGQNVTFRCDPISEHNRLYWYRQTLGQGPEFLTYFQNEAQLEKSRLLSDRFSAERPKGSFSTLEIQRTEQGDSAMYLCASSLSRGDGYTFGSGTRLTVV.

In this sample, this clonotype turned up many times. The chain links TRBV7-2 to TRBJ1-2; 9 bases line up with TRBD1. V gave up 5 bases and J gave up 5 bases; unmatched junction bases: 6. Germline V gene sequence: CDR1 SGHTA, CDR2 FQGNSA. The CDR3 covers 14 residues. In DNA form, the CDR3 reads TGTGCCAGCAGCCCGGGACAGGGCGTATATGGCTACACCTTC. Translating it yields CASSPGQGVYGYTF.

The table lists this clonotype with many counts. The rearrangement joins TRBV7-2 to TRBJ1-5; 8 bases map to TRBD1. Germline-derived CDR1 and CDR2 are SGHTA and FQGNSA. Trimming took 5 bases from V and 2 from J; bases not matched to a gene: 5. This CDR3 has 15 amino acids. The CDR3 nucleotides read TGTGCCAGCAGCCTAACGGACAGGGGCAATCAGCCCCAGCATTTT. Protein sequence: CASSLTDRGNQPQHF.